The entry below describes one T cell receptor (beta chain). The specificity of this receptor is unknown. Per-base quality was not reported, and no clone a single base away is much larger than it. TCR CDR3 regions were amplified from genomic DNA by multiplex PCR using the deep immunoSEQ assay. Extracted genomic DNA from each cell subset was distributed evenly across all wells of several immunoSEQ 96-well plates, and each plate was treated as a replicate. For sorted subsets, each replicate PCR was loaded with about 0.2 ug genomic DNA, equivalent to some 31,000 T cell genomes. The purified libraries were quantified using a Qubit 3.0 fluorometer, sized with a Bioanalyzer 2100, and then quantified again using the KAPA Library Quantification kit. Each immunoSEQ 96-well plate was sequenced on its own single-read 150-cycle Illumina NextSeq 550 flow cell. The authors processed their data as follows. Because the immunoSEQ output included only junctional sequences and no quality scores, the filtering could not be the same as the filtering used for full-length reads. To assign V/J genes and CDR3, sequences were annotated against IMGT germline references using PyIR, a Python wrapper for IgBLAST v1.9. Any read was removed if the V/J assignment was weak (E-value above 1e-6), the CDR3 was missing, or the read contained stop codons, out-of-frame junctions, or ambiguous translated residues. V3J clonotypes were defined as sequences sharing an identical inferred V gene, J gene, and CDR3 amino acid sequence. Percentage overlap between repertoires was computed as shared unique clonotypes divided by the size of the smaller repertoire. RTK rarefaction, the Chao1 estimator, and Recon v2.1 estimates of unobserved clonotypes were used to assess repertoire richness. OLGA was used to compute generation probabilities for all TCRbeta clonotypes that the gDNA method yielded from a handful of donors. In TCRdb, the immuneACCESS table is reduced to in-frame sequences with V and J assigned. These tables do not hold every clone; where another copy was compared, an unresolved V gene accounts for under half, and the others remain unexplained. The D gene and trimming were derived from the DNA, and the V and J assignments and clone size from that table. The table for this sample lists around 2.1 million clones; 85% to 95% of them were counted only once. The ten largest clonotypes hold under 2% of the sample.

CD8 naive samples consisted of CD45RO-negative cells that were positively selected for CCR7, yielding a CD45RA+CCR7+ population without TemRA cells. The donors were healthy, HIV-negative adults who had no recently reported acute infections or vaccinations. Every donor was a Caucasian adult residing in Nashville, Tennessee, USA. After blood collection by leukapheresis, PBMCs were isolated using Ficoll-Histopaque density gradient centrifugation and then cryopreserved in the vapor phase of liquid nitrogen. Purity and quantity of every magnetically sorted T cell population were checked by analytical flow cytometry. Genomic DNA was isolated from every sorted fraction and measured by UV absorbance on a Nanodrop 2000c. This entry is derived from a study of shared clonotypes between healthy human individuals (dated by TCRdb to 2020 to 2022). Notes on the research overall: The cohort included a few men and a couple of women between 18 and 49 years of age. To increase sequencing depth and limit assay-specific biases, TCR repertoire library preparation and sequencing were carried out by different laboratories using diverse techniques. Per donor, three plates each were used for CD4 naive and CD4 memory, two for CD8 naive, and one for CD8 memory. Leukapheresis yielded between about 0.85 and 10 billion PBMCs per donor. Blood TCR repertoires of about 5 healthy adults were deeply sequenced to estimate repertoire size and the extent of clonotype sharing between individuals.

Findings and caveats that apply to the study as a whole: Because the study included a small number of donors, the genetic and exposure-history diversity represented was limited. Pairwise subsampling led to the expectation that sequencing depth would affect the degree of clonotype sharing among donors. Incomplete sequencing was indicated by rarefaction of sorted-subset datasets, despite the large sequencing depth. Sharing across a handful of donors was observed for approximately 4.6% of naive CD4, about 3.2% of naive CD8, 2.3% of memory CD4, and about 0.4% of memory CD8 clonotypes. Naive subsets generally had larger estimated clonotype richness than memory subsets. Sampling was restricted to blood, and TCR repertoires in tissues likely differ from the TCR repertoires found in blood. Compared with non-shared clonotypes, clonotypes shared by all four sorted-subset donors had higher generation probabilities.

The clonotype was recovered from a man aged 18 to 30 in good health. Some clones in this sample may be carry-over from other donors' samples. Sequencing input: naive CD8+ T cells from PBMCs. The sample's cell subset or site label, in plain terms: CD45RA+CCR7+.

The nucleotide sequence is given as TGTGCCAGCAGTTTCAACAGCCTCGGAAGGGGACAGCCCCAGCATTTT. This yields the protein CASSFNSLGRGQPQHF. Recombination joined TRBV27 with TRBJ1-5, and perhaps TRBD1 as D gene, on 5 matching bases. From its cysteine to its phenylalanine, the CDR3 spans 16 amino acids. The sequence is cut down to CDR3 DNA, 48 bases in frame from base 1. Via the germline V gene (reference sequence), CDR1 is MNHEY and CDR2 SMNVEV. Relative to germline, V is 3 bases shorter and J is 7 bases shorter, with 19 bases between their ends.